This record concerns one T cell receptor (beta chain) sequence. These data belong to a study of blood T cells in healthy people across ages. The germline V gene encodes CDR1 MNHNS and CDR2 SASEGT. The CDR3 spans 15 residues. V shed 6 bases and J shed 0 bases, with 9 bases lying between them. Next came a second PCR, run for about 7 to 11 cycles, which used a sample-barcoded 5' primer along with a J-beta primer mix. TCRdb called the 5' RACE reads again in MiXCR, with one record for every CDR3 protein. The sample has about 840,000 distinct CDR3 sequences, approximately 32% seen once; the top ten hold 10%. This same sample was also part of a study on T cells of mothers and their children. As that report states: Related mother-child pairs shared marginally more repertoire than unrelated pairs, though not significantly.

This clonotype was obtained from a middle-aged woman in good health. Sequencing was performed on blood. The rearrangement uses TRBV6-1 and TRBJ2-6; a possible D gene is TRBD2 (6 bases). The CDR3 reads CASRGLLSGANVLTF. In DNA form, the CDR3 reads TGTGCCAGCAGGGGACTTCTCTCTGGGGCCAACGTCCTGACTTTC.